This section outlines one T cell receptor beta chain sequence together with its context. What it recognizes is unknown. The data were taken from a study of T-cell memory formation after mild COVID-19. Across the study: TCR clustering was largely donor specific. Broader study findings: The study found contracting CD4+ clones mainly in CM and EM and contracting CD8+ clones in EMRA. Clones that contracted from day 15 to 85 were balanced CD4/CD8, while later expanders leaned CD4+.

Each CDR3 protein gets one entry after TCRdb re-called the 5' RACE reads with MiXCR. Of around 210,000 distinct CDR3 sequences listed, around 9.5% are singletons. V was clipped by 4 bases and J by 3 bases, with 10 bases between them. Germline V gene data show CDR1 as SGHTA and CDR2 as FQGNSA. The CDR3 contains 14 residues. This chain uses TRBV7-2 with TRBJ2-1; D remains ambiguous. The clonotype was recovered from a man aged 18 to 30 who had mild COVID-19 (a few samples of this study predate the infection). Cell type and time point are not known. Sequencing input: PBMCs or a T cell subset sorted from them (not recorded which). Here the CDR3 DNA reads TGTGCCAGCAGCTCACCCAGACACTACAATGAGCAGTTCTTC. As protein: CASSSPRHYNEQFF. Together with reference TRBV7-2 and TRBJ2-1, the CDR3 gives the full variable domain: GAGVSQSPSNKVTEKGKDVELRCDPISGHTALYWYRQSLGQGLEFLIYFQGNSAPDKSGLPSDRFSAERTGGSVSTLTIQRTQQEDSAVYLCASSSPRHYNEQFFGPGTRLTVL.